This is a list of T cell receptor beta chains from one sample in a study of blood T cell repertoires in COVID-19. The data were produced by immunoSEQ multiplex PCR, yet TCRdb's version contains in-frame clones alone and is incomplete. The data show around 110,000 clones, about 93% seen once. What was sequenced was peripheral blood. The receptors originated from a woman in her 30s with acute or convalescent COVID-19. The CDR3 runs from the conserved cysteine through the conserved F or W. Fields, in order: J gene, V gene, clone size, D gene, CDR3 DNA, CDR3 protein. A D gene is named only where the DNA matches it firmly. A clone size is listed for some rows: how often the clone was seen (once, few, many), or a class if it is expanded.

>TRBJ1-6|TRBV7-6|NA|TRBD1
TGTGCCAGCAGCTTAAGCCGGAAAACCGGGACAGGGTTTTCACCCCTCCACTTT
CASSLSRKTGTGFSPLHF
>TRBJ1-3|TRBV11-3|NA|NA
TGTGCCAGCAGCTCCTATCTTGTGGGAGTTACTGGAAACACCATATATTTT
CASSSYLVGVTGNTIYF
>TRBJ1-1|TRBV4-1|NA|TRBD1
TGCGCCAGCAGCCAAGTAGGGACAGGGGGAATCACTGAAGCTTTCTTT
CASSQVGTGGITEAFF
>TRBJ2-2|TRBV7-6|NA|NA
TGTGCCAGCAGCCCCATCCGGCCAGGGGTGAACACCGGGGAGCTGTTTTTT
CASSPIRPGVNTGELFF
>TRBJ2-4|TRBV13|NA|TRBD2
TGTGCCAGCAGCCCAAGGATCGGGACTAGCGGAAACAGAGTAGCCAAAAACATTCAGTACTTC
CASSPRIGTSGNRVAKNIQYF
>TRBJ2-1|TRBV7-7|NA|NA
TGTGCTAGCAGCTTAGCTCAGGGCGCCTACAATGAGCAGTTCTTC
CASSLAQGAYNEQFF
>TRBJ2-4|TRBV19|NA|NA
TGTGCCAGTCGCCAGGGAAGGTTTGACATTCAGTACTTC
CASRQGRFDIQYF
>TRBJ2-2|TRBV7-6|NA|TRBD1
TGTGCCAGCAGCTTATATAGGACAGGGGGGAACACCGGGGAGCTGTTTTTT
CASSLYRTGGNTGELFF
>TRBJ2-7|TRBV7-2|NA|TRBD2
TGTGCCAGCAGCAAGAGACTAGCGGGAGTGGGGGAGCAGTACTTC
CASSKRLAGVGEQYF
>TRBJ2-3|TRBV5-5|NA|NA
TGTGCCAGTACACTGGGGCTTGGCACAGATACGCAGTATTTT
CASTLGLGTDTQYF
>TRBJ2-1|TRBV9|NA|NA
TGTGCCAGCAGCGTAGACCCGGGCTACAATGAGCAGTTCTTC
CASSVDPGYNEQFF
>TRBJ2-1|TRBV7-2|NA|NA
TGTGCCAGCAGCTCCACGGGGGGCTCTTACAATGAGCAGTTCTTC
CASSSTGGSYNEQFF
>TRBJ2-1|TRBV7-2|NA|TRBD2
TGTGCCAGCAGCCTAGCGGGGGGATATTACAATGAGCAGTTCTTC
CASSLAGGYYNEQFF
>TRBJ1-1|TRBV5-4|NA|TRBD1
TGTGCCAGCAGCTTGATGGCAGGGGGGAGGTACACTGAAGCTTTCTTT
CASSLMAGGRYTEAFF
>TRBJ1-1|TRBV10-2|NA|NA
TGCGCCAGCAGTGACTCGGAGGGGACTGAAGCTTTCTTT
CASSDSEGTEAFF
>TRBJ1-2|TRBV4-2|NA|NA
TGTGCCAGCAGCCGGGAGGGTGCCCACTATGGCTACACCTTC
CASSREGAHYGYTF
>TRBJ2-5|TRBV28|NA|TRBD2
TGTGCCAGCGGGCTAGGACTAGCGGGAGTGAAAGAGACCCAGTACTTC
CASGLGLAGVKETQYF
>TRBJ2-7|TRBV5-1|NA|NA
TGCGCCAGCAGCTTGGGACAGTCCTACGAGCAGTACTTC
CASSLGQSYEQYF
>TRBJ2-4|TRBV18|NA|TRBD2
TGTGCCAGCTCACCGTTAGCGGGACGGGCCAAAAACATTCAGTACTTC
CASSPLAGRAKNIQYF
>TRBJ2-5|TRBV27|NA|TRBD1
TGTGCCAGCAGTTCGGTTAGGGGGCTCGAGACCCAGTACTTC
CASSSVRGLETQYF
>TRBJ1-1|TRBV4-3|NA|TRBD1
TGCGCCAGCAGCCAAGACCAGGGGGCGGGAGCGTTGTTTGAAGCTTTCTTT
CASSQDQGAGALFEAFF
>TRBJ2-1|TRBV27|NA|NA
TGTGCCAGCAGTTCGGTCGGTTATGTCGGTTACAATGAGCAGTTCTTC
CASSSVGYVGYNEQFF
>TRBJ2-2|TRBV7-3|NA|TRBD2
TGTGCCAGCAGCAGAAAGGCGGGAGGGTGGGAAACCGGGGAGCTGTTTTTT
CASSRKAGGWETGELFF
>TRBJ2-7|TRBV3-1/TRBV3-2|NA|NA
TGTGCCAGCAGCCAAGTCTCTGGGGGCCTAGGGGTATACGAGCAGTACTTC
CASSQVSGGLGVYEQYF
>TRBJ2-3|TRBV2|NA|TRBD1
TGTGCCAGCAGTGTTAGTTTCCGACAGGACAGGGGAACAGATACGCAGTATTTT
CASSVSFRQDRGTDTQYF
>TRBJ2-7|TRBV5-6|few|NA
TGTGCCAGGGCCTCCGAGCAGTACTTC
CARASEQYF
>TRBJ1-2|TRBV3-1/TRBV3-2|NA|NA
TGTGCCAGCAGCCAGTCCCAGGGCTACACCTTC
CASSQSQGYTF
>TRBJ1-6|TRBV5-4|NA|NA
TGTGCCAGCAGCTTGGGTGTCGGGGTCCGGGATTCACCCCTCCACTTT
CASSLGVGVRDSPLHF
>TRBJ2-2|TRBV7-3|NA|NA
TGTGCCAGCAGCCCCCAGAACACCGGGGAGCTGTTTTTT
CASSPQNTGELFF
>TRBJ1-2|TRBV28|once|TRBD1
TGTGCCAGCATGGAGGTCGGGGGACAGGGGTATGGCTACACCTTC
CASMEVGGQGYGYTF
>TRBJ2-3|TRBV28|NA|TRBD1
TGTGCCAGCAGTTCACTTGGACAGGGGGCGTTTGATACGCAGTATTTT
CASSSLGQGAFDTQYF
>TRBJ2-1|TRBV28|NA|TRBD1
TGTGCCAGCAGCTCTGGACAGGGGAGGTGGAATGAGCAGTTCTTC
CASSSGQGRWNEQFF
>TRBJ1-5|TRBV28|NA|NA
TGTGCCAGCAGGGTGGGAGGAGGCAATCAGCCCCAGCATTTT
CASRVGGGNQPQHF
>TRBJ1-2|TRBV3-1/TRBV3-2|NA|NA
TGTGCCAGCAGCCAAGAAAGCGCAGGGTACTATGGCTACACCTTC
CASSQESAGYYGYTF
>TRBJ1-5|TRBV4-3|few|NA
TGCGCCAGCAGCCAAGATACTGGGGGGGCTCAGCCCCAGCATTTT
CASSQDTGGAQPQHF
>TRBJ1-5|TRBV28|NA|NA
TGTGCCAGCAGTCCTGGAAGGGGTAAGCCCCAGCATTTT
CASSPGRGKPQHF
>TRBJ2-1|TRBV5-4|NA|NA
TGTGCCAGCAGCCCGAGAGGGTCTAACTACAATGAGCAGTTCTTC
CASSPRGSNYNEQFF
>TRBJ2-2|TRBV7-2|NA|TRBD2
TGTGCCAGCAGCTTACTAGCGGGGATCTGGGACACCGGGGAGCTGTTTTTT
CASSLLAGIWDTGELFF
>TRBJ2-7|TRBV18|NA|NA
TGTGCCAGCTCACCCGAAGGGGGTGGGACCTACGAGCAGTACTTC
CASSPEGGGTYEQYF
>TRBJ1-3|TRBV28|NA|TRBD1
TGTGCCAGCAGTTCTCACGGTGCGGACAGGGCTGGAAACACCATATATTTT
CASSSHGADRAGNTIYF
>TRBJ1-1|TRBV28|few|NA
TGTGCCAGCCGCGGTTCCTACCAAGGCGCTGAAGCTTTCTTT
CASRGSYQGAEAFF
>TRBJ1-2|TRBV9|NA|TRBD1
TGTGCCAGCAGCGCAGTAAAACCGGGACAGGGAACTTCCAACTATGGCTACACCTTC
CASSAVKPGQGTSNYGYTF
>TRBJ2-1|TRBV12-3/TRBV12-4|NA|NA
TGTGCCAGCAGTCGGAGTCTCGTTGAGCAGTTCTTC
CASSRSLVEQFF
>TRBJ2-1|TRBV7-7|NA|TRBD2
TGTGCTAGCAGCTTAAGTCTAGCGGGAGGGAACAATGAGCAGTTCTTC
CASSLSLAGGNNEQFF
>TRBJ1-2|TRBV4-2|once|TRBD1
TGTGCCAGCGGGACAGGGGCCGCCCTAGCTAACTATGGCTACACCTTC
CASGTGAALANYGYTF
>TRBJ2-2|TRBV5-1|few|TRBD1
TGCGCCAGCAGCCCAGGGACAGGAGTAACCGGGGAGCTGTTTTTT
CASSPGTGVTGELFF
>TRBJ1-2|TRBV19|NA|NA
TGTGCCAGTAATTCACTTGTCAACTATGGCTACACCTTC
CASNSLVNYGYTF
>TRBJ1-4|TRBV27|once|TRBD1
TGTGCCAGCAGATCCACAGGGGGCGCGAATGAAAAACTGTTTTTT
CASRSTGGANEKLFF
>TRBJ2-1|TRBV5-8|NA|NA
TGTGCCAGCAGCTTGATGAGTGAGCAGTTCTTC
CASSLMSEQFF
>TRBJ1-2|TRBV5-5|NA|NA
TGTGCCAGCAGCTTGGGGGTGGGGCGGGGCTACACCTTC
CASSLGVGRGYTF
>TRBJ1-5|TRBV27|NA|TRBD1
TGTGCCAGCAGCCTCAGGGGACAGGGGCAGCCCCAGCATTTT
CASSLRGQGQPQHF
>TRBJ1-5|TRBV30|NA|NA
TGTGCCTGGAGTCTCCGGGGGGCAGGGGATCAGCCCCAGCATTTT
CAWSLRGAGDQPQHF
>TRBJ2-1|TRBV5-6|NA|NA
TGTGCCAGCAGCTTGACTAATTACAATGAGCAGTTCTTC
CASSLTNYNEQFF
>TRBJ1-2|TRBV27|NA|NA
TGTGCCAGCAGTTTTTCAGGGGCGAAGAACTATGGCTACACCTTC
CASSFSGAKNYGYTF
>TRBJ1-3|TRBV18|NA|TRBD1
TGTGCCAGCTCACCTTTATCGGGACAGCAACGTGGAAACACCATATATTTT
CASSPLSGQQRGNTIYF
>TRBJ1-2|TRBV12-3/TRBV12-4|once|NA
TGTGCCAGCAAGGGAACAGGGCATGGCTACACCTTC
CASKGTGHGYTF
>TRBJ1-6|TRBV13|NA|NA
TGTGCCAGCAGCTTAGGACAGCAGTATAATTCACCCCTCCACTTT
CASSLGQQYNSPLHF